The T cell receptor beta chain under discussion was sequenced for a study of blood T cell repertoires in COVID-19. This CDR3 has 14 amino acids. The trim removed 1 base at V and 10 bases at J, leaving 6 bases unmatched. Germline V lookup: CDR1 LGHNT, CDR2 FRNRAP. Participants spanned ages about 18 to 100 years and resided in about 25 US areas. Participants in the exposed group had met a COVID-19 case in the 2 weeks before joining the study. In the source study's methods: Researchers report that nucleated cell counts were estimated from reference gene primer amplification. This table comes from immunoSEQ multiplex PCR, and its TCRdb copy is limited to in-frame clones, with some not included. Clonal size and the V and J genes are those of that table, whereas D and trimming came from the DNA. Of roughly 250,000 clones listed, around 90% are singletons.

The receptor was isolated from a woman aged 40 to 50 who had been exposed to COVID-19. The sample taken for sequencing was PBMCs or T cells enriched from blood (not recorded which). The J gene is TRBJ2-1, the V gene TRBV12-5, with 8 bases identical to TRBD2. CDR3 sequence (DNA): TGTGCTAGTGGTTTGGGCCCGACTAGCGAGGAGCAGTTCTTC. Translation gives CASGLGPTSEEQFF.